These 10 T cell receptor beta chains were all obtained from the same sample, sequenced in a study of shared clonotypes between healthy human individuals. Repertoires were generated with immunoSEQ multiplex PCR, while TCRdb's copy carries only in-frame clones and drops some. Here the sample spans 2 million to 3 million clones, under 95% being singletons. Sequenced sample: naive CD4+ T cells from PBMCs. Described subset: CD45RA+ positively selected. The receptor set was obtained from a man between 18 and 35 years old in good health. Some clones in this sample may be carry-over from other donors' samples.

The chain recombines TRBV28 with TRBJ1-6; D unresolved. The CDR3 runs 15 residues. The germline gives CDR1 MDHEN, CDR2 SYDVKM. V dropped 6 bases and J dropped 7 bases, with 16 bases sitting between them. DNA of the CDR3: TGTGCCAGCAGACCCGGCTTTTTGCAGAATTCACCCCTCCACTTT. Amino acids: CASRPGFLQNSPLHF.

The CDR3 DNA reads as TGTGCCAGCAGCTTAGGGCCAAGACTGCCCCCCTACAATGAGCAGTTCTTC. Protein: CASSLGPRLPPYNEQFF. The chain is built from TRBV11-3 and TRBJ2-1, with D unresolved. The length of the CDR3 is 17 residues. Germline-derived CDR1 and CDR2 are SGHNT and YENEEA. The V gene lost 1 base and the J gene lost 2 bases, with 15 bases spanning the gap.

The J gene is TRBJ2-7, the V gene TRBV9; tentatively, D is TRBD1 (5 bases). The CDR3 length is 15 residues. V was clipped by 3 bases and J by 2 bases, with 15 bases between them. Per germline, CDR1 SGDLS and CDR2 YYNGEE. CDR3: CASSGDSYPPYEQYF. The CDR3 DNA reads TGTGCCAGCAGCGGCGACAGTTACCCCCCCTACGAGCAGTACTTC.

This chain uses TRBV4-3 with TRBJ2-7, with 8 bases matching TRBD1. The junction had 14 bases not matched to a gene; V was cut back by 4 bases and J by 3 bases. The CDR3 extends over 17 amino acids. CDR1 and CDR2 (germline): LGHNA, YSLEER. The CDR3 sequence is CASSRRNSGQANYEQYF. DNA for the CDR3: TGCGCCAGCAGCCGAAGGAATTCGGGACAGGCAAACTACGAGCAGTACTTC.

The CDR3 loop is CASSSPTSTGNHEQYF. The CDR3, as DNA: TGTGCCAGCAGTTCCCCGACGTCGACAGGGAACCACGAGCAGTACTTC. The chain employs TRBV28 and TRBJ2-7; 7 nucleotides agree with TRBD1. Per germline, CDR1 MDHEN and CDR2 SYDVKM. The CDR3 sequence is 16 residues long. Trimming took 4 bases from V and 5 from J; bases not matched to a gene: 14.

This clone was seen once. The chain has TRBV7-9 and TRBJ1-3; D is perhaps TRBD1 (5 bases). The CDR3 is made up of 15 amino acids. Trimming stripped 1 base from V and 3 bases from J, with 10 bases between. CDR1 is SEHNR and CDR2 is FQNEAQ in the germline V gene (reference sequence). Written as DNA, the CDR3 is TGTGCCAGCAGCTTAGTCGGAGGGGTTGGAAACACCATATATTTT. Encoded protein: CASSLVGGVGNTIYF.

As to this clone: Other nucleotide sequences in the sample specify the same CDR3. CDR3 sequence: CASSLGATDTQYF. DNA for the CDR3: TGCGCCAGCAGCTTGGGGGCAACAGATACGCAGTATTTT. The rearrangement uses TRBV5-1 and TRBJ2-3; no clear D. The germline V gene has CDR1 SGHRS and CDR2 YFSETQ. The CDR3 spans 13 residues. Trimming left V 0 bases short and J 3 bases short, with 5 bases between.

The chain has TRBV5-1 and TRBJ2-1; 8 bases are shared with TRBD2. Germline lookup yields CDR1 SGHRS and CDR2 YFSETQ. This CDR3 comprises 15 residues. The J segment lost 3 bases and the V segment lost 7 bases, leaving 9 bases of the junction unmatched. The CDR3 region is CASGAGSGDYNEQFF. CDR3 coding DNA: TGCGCCAGCGGCGCCGGTAGCGGGGACTACAATGAGCAGTTCTTC.

The chain uses TRBV28 and TRBJ2-5; 8 bases align to TRBD2. Germline-derived CDR1 and CDR2 are MDHEN and SYDVKM. CDR3 length: 11 residues. V lost 5 bases, J lost 9 bases, and 2 bases stayed unmatched. The CDR3 DNA sequence: TGTGCCAGCAGTCCGCGGGAGGCCCAGTACTTC. This sequence encodes CASSPREAQYF.

The chain links TRBV7-6 to TRBJ2-7; D is undetermined. V lost 1 base, J lost 2 bases, and 15 bases lay in between. In germline, CDR1 is SGHVS, CDR2 FNYEAQ. CDR3 length: 16 residues. This CDR3 reads CASSLDASNLAYEQYF. The CDR3 coding sequence is TGTGCCAGCAGCTTAGATGCCTCTAATCTTGCCTACGAGCAGTACTTC.